This entry lists 23 T cell receptor beta chains sequenced from one sample in a study of human T cells and chemical hapten exposure. TCRdb reanalysed the RACE reads using MiXCR and keeps one entry per CDR3 protein. The sample has some 380,000 distinct CDR3 sequences, about 4.4% seen once; the top ten hold approximately 2.3%. The time point is: patch test 1, 2 weeks after DPC sensitization. Indicated treatment: therapeutic diphenylcyclopropenone sensitization with weekly scalp DPC. This specimen consisted of whole blood, obtained in connection with sensitization to the hapten diphenylcyclopropenone (DPC). The receptors derive from a woman in her forties or fifties with alopecia areata. Some clones in this sample may be carry-over from other donors' samples.

This clonotype was seen many times. CDR3 DNA: TGCAGTGGCCGAGCACTAGCGGCCTACGAGCAGTACTTC. Its translation: CSGRALAAYEQYF. The chain combines TRBV20-1 with TRBJ2-7; 8 bases match TRBD2. This CDR3 has 13 residues. With V trimmed by 7 bases and J by 2 bases, 7 bases remained unmatched. The germline V gene encodes CDR1 DFQATT and CDR2 SNEGSKA (reference sequence).

This rearrangement joins TRBV19 to TRBJ2-1, with a weak D call TRBD2 (7 bases). The length of the CDR3 is 15 residues. V gave up 1 base and J gave up 6 bases, with 13 bases separating them. The germline V gene encodes CDR1 LNHDA and CDR2 SQIVND (reference sequence). DNA for the CDR3: TGTGCCAGTAGTATAGTGGGGGGGGGCCGCAATGAGCAGTTCTTC. Translating it yields CASSIVGGGRNEQFF. The whole variable domain, filled in from reference TRBV19 and TRBJ2-1, reads DGGITQSPKYLFRKEGQNVTLSCEQNLNHDAMYWYRQDPGQGLRLIYYSQIVNDFQKGDIAEGYSVSREKKESFPLTVTSAQKNPTAFYLCASSIVGGGRNEQFFGPGTRLTVL.

This chain joins TRBV12-3 or TRBV12-4 and TRBJ2-7; D is tentatively TRBD1 or TRBD2 (5 bases each). Trimming took 8 bases from V and 0 from J, leaving 8 bases between them. The CDR3 loop spans 12 amino acids. The CDR3 is CASSGASYEQYF. The CDR3 bases are TGTGCCAGCTCCGGGGCCTCCTACGAGCAGTACTTC.

The rearrangement joins TRBV20-1 to TRBJ1-1; TRBD1 matches 7 bases. V lost 6 bases, J lost 3 bases, and 10 bases stayed unmatched. CDR3 length: 14 amino acids. Germline V gene lookup returns CDR1 DFQATT and CDR2 SNEGSKA (reference sequence). The CDR3 region is CSAKFYRGDTEAFF. The CDR3 nucleotides are TGCAGTGCCAAGTTCTACAGGGGCGACACTGAAGCTTTCTTT.

The chain has TRBV29-1 and TRBJ2-7; TRBD2 is a possible D gene (5 bases). The CDR3 has 13 residues. V was trimmed by 1 base and J by 7 bases, leaving 14 bases between them. CDR1 and CDR2 (germline): SQVTM, ANQGSEA. CDR3 sequence (DNA): TGCAGCGTTGAAGGTCGAACTAGTGGGGAGCAGTACTTC. The encoded protein is CSVEGRTSGEQYF.

This clonotype was seen many times. V gene TRBV3-1 combines with J gene TRBJ2-7; D may be TRBD1 or TRBD2 (5 bases each). This CDR3 has 13 amino acids. V was cut by 1 base and J by 6 bases, with 10 bases left in between. CDR1 and CDR2 from the germline V gene are LGHDT and YNNKEL (reference sequence). The CDR3: CASSQVDGGEQYF. CDR3 DNA: TGTGCCAGCAGCCAAGTTGATGGGGGCGAGCAGTACTTC.

This clonotype was detected many times. The chain carries TRBV29-1 and TRBJ2-1; D tentatively fits TRBD1 or TRBD2 (5 bases each). V was pared by 4 bases and J by 8 bases, with 18 bases between. The V gene's germline CDR1 is SQVTM and CDR2 ANQGSEA. The CDR3 is 14 amino acids. CDR3 sequence: CSVAAPLSGHEQFF. CDR3 DNA: TGCAGCGTTGCAGCCCCACTCTCGGGACATGAGCAGTTCTTC.

The DNA of the CDR3 is TGTGCCAGCAGCTACGACAGGGCATCGAACACTGAAGCTTTCTTT. Translated, it gives CASSYDRASNTEAFF. This rearrangement joins TRBV2 to TRBJ1-1; 7 bases are shared with TRBD1. The CDR3 contains 15 residues. Trimming removed 6 bases from V and 1 base from J; junction bases left unmatched: 8. From germline, CDR1 is SNHLY and CDR2 FYNNEI.

This clonotype turned up a few times. The rearrangement joins TRBV27 to TRBJ2-7, with D maybe TRBD1 (6 bases). The CDR3 sequence is 15 residues long. The V end lost 4 bases, the J end lost 5 bases, and 18 bases lay between the germline ends. CDR1 and CDR2 (germline): MNHEY, SMNVEV (reference sequence). CDR3 sequence (DNA): TGTGCCAGCAGTTCCCACAGGGAAGGTTTGGACGAGCAGTACTTC. Encoded protein: CASSSHREGLDEQYF.

At least ten counts were recorded for this clonotype. The V gene is TRBV11-2, the J gene TRBJ2-5; 16 positions agree with TRBD2. The CDR3 length is 18 residues. Germline V lookup: CDR1 SGHAT, CDR2 FQNNGV. V was pared by 0 bases and J by 5 bases, with 6 bases of the junction left unmatched. The CDR3 DNA sequence: TGTGCCAGCAGCTTAGAGGGACTAGCGGGGGGGCCACTCGAGACCCAGTACTTC. It encodes CASSLEGLAGGPLETQYF.

This clonotype was detected many times. The chain combines TRBV2 with TRBJ2-3, with D hard to call. V lost 2 bases and J 0 bases, leaving 9 bases between the germline ends. The germline gives CDR1 SNHLY, CDR2 FYNNEI. The CDR3 extends over 15 amino acids. This chain's CDR3 is CASSEKWSSTDTQYF. In DNA form, the CDR3 reads TGTGCCAGCAGTGAAAAATGGAGTAGCACAGATACGCAGTATTTT.

In this sample, this clonotype turned up many times. This chain links TRBV7-9 with TRBJ1-1; no clear D gene. The V end was cut by 2 bases, the J end by 4 bases, with 8 bases between. The CDR3 is made up of 13 amino acids. The germline gives CDR1 SEHNR, CDR2 FQNEAQ (reference sequence). CDR3 sequence: CASSLWVGTEAFF. Here the CDR3 DNA reads TGTGCCAGCAGCTTATGGGTTGGCACTGAAGCTTTCTTT. The whole variable domain, filled in from reference TRBV7-9 and TRBJ1-1, reads DTGVSQNPRHKITKRGQNVTFRCDPISEHNRLYWYRQTLGQGPEFLTYFQNEAQLEKSRLLSDRFSAERPKGSFSTLEIQRTEQGDSAMYLCASSLWVGTEAFFGQGTRLTVV.

This clonotype was detected many times. At one end the junction does not follow the germline gene, possibly because of a read error. This chain links TRBV28 with TRBJ2-1; weak D call: TRBD1 (5 bases). Germline CDR1 and CDR2: MDHEN and SYDVKM. The CDR3 runs 14 residues. CDR3: CASSFGRVYNEQSF. The CDR3, as DNA: TGTGCCAGCAGTTTCGGCAGGGTCTACAATGAGCAGTCCTTC.

This clonotype was seen many times. The chain employs TRBV9 and TRBJ1-4; tentatively, D is TRBD1 (5 bases). The V gene lost 0 bases and the J gene lost 8 bases, with 5 bases spanning the gap. The germline gives CDR1 SGDLS, CDR2 YYNGEE. This CDR3 comprises 12 residues. CDR3 in DNA: TGTGCCAGCAGCGTAGAGGGGGAAAAACTGTTTTTT. Translating gives CASSVEGEKLFF.

This clonotype was seen at least ten times. V gene TRBV28 combines with J gene TRBJ1-1; 10 bases are a match to TRBD1. CDR3 length equals 15 residues. From germline, CDR1 is MDHEN and CDR2 SYDVKM. V shed 3 bases and J 8 bases; nucleotides not matched to a gene: 9. CDR3 sequence (DNA): TGTGCCAGCAGTTTCCCCCGGGACAGGGGAACAGAAGCTTTCTTT. Protein sequence: CASSFPRDRGTEAFF.

This clonotype has ten or more counts. V usage is TRBV30 and J usage is TRBJ1-5; a possible D gene is TRBD1 (5 bases). Trimming took 0 bases from V and 2 from J, leaving 11 bases between them. Per germline, CDR1 GTSNPN and CDR2 SVGIG (reference sequence). The CDR3 loop spans 15 amino acids. CDR3 residues: CAWSVAGGGNQPQHF. The CDR3 DNA sequence: TGTGCCTGGAGTGTAGCTGGGGGTGGCAATCAGCCCCAGCATTTT.

Many counts were recorded for this clonotype. The chain recombines TRBV20-1 with TRBJ2-7, with TRBD1 matching over 7 bases. Unmatched junction bases numbered 8, after V lost 3 bases and J lost 3 bases. CDR3 length: 14 residues. Per germline, CDR1 DFQATT and CDR2 SNEGSKA (reference sequence). DNA of the CDR3: TGCAGTGCTAGGATTCCGGGACAGCTCTACGAGCAGTACTTC. Its translation: CSARIPGQLYEQYF.

This clonotype was detected ten times or more. The CDR3, as DNA: TGCGCCAGCAGCCAAGGAGAGGGTGGGGCAGGGTTTTTTTACGAGCAGTACTTC. Translating gives CASSQGEGGAGFFYEQYF. This rearrangement joins TRBV4-1 to TRBJ2-7; possibly TRBD1 or TRBD2 for D (5 bases each). This CDR3 is built from 18 residues. With 1 base removed from V and 4 bases from J, the gap between germline ends came to 23 bases. Per germline, CDR1 MGHRA and CDR2 YSYEKL.

The chain is built from TRBV2 and TRBJ2-1, with TRBD2 matching over 9 bases. CDR1 SNHLY and CDR2 FYNNEI come from the germline V gene. The length of the CDR3 is 15 residues. V trimming: 3 bases; J trimming: 8 bases; junction bases outside the gene matches: 8. CDR3 region: CASSERGGAVYEQFF. CDR3 nucleotide sequence: TGTGCCAGCAGTGAGCGCGGGGGGGCCGTTTATGAGCAGTTCTTC.

The rearrangement joins TRBV5-1 to TRBJ2-5; 10 bases align to TRBD1. V was pared by 4 bases and J by 2 bases, with 5 bases of the junction left unmatched. The CDR3 totals 15 residues. CDR1 SGHRS and CDR2 YFSETQ come from the germline V gene. The DNA of the CDR3 is TGCGCCAGCAGCCGCTGGACAGGGGGACAAGAGACCCAGTACTTC. It specifies CASSRWTGGQETQYF.

This clonotype appeared many times. This chain connects TRBV12-3 or TRBV12-4 to TRBJ2-5; 10 nucleotides line up with TRBD2. V shed 0 bases and J 5 bases; nucleotides not matched to a gene: 3. The CDR3 has 15 residues. The CDR3 nucleotides are TGTGCCAGCAGTTTAGCTGCTAGCGGGGGTGAGACCCAGTACTTC. Translating it yields CASSLAASGGETQYF.

This clonotype was counted only a few times. This chain uses TRBV7-6 with TRBJ1-5, with D possibly being TRBD1 (6 bases). Germline loops: CDR1 SGHVS, CDR2 FNYEAQ. V lost 5 bases, J lost 6 bases, and 11 bases lay in between. This CDR3 spans 13 amino acids. Written as DNA, the CDR3 is TGTGCCAGCAGCGCCCAACAGGGTCAGCCCCAGCATTTT. This sequence encodes CASSAQQGQPQHF.

In this sample, this clonotype turned up many times. The V call is TRBV2, the J call TRBJ2-1, with 10 bases fitting TRBD2. The CDR3 consists of 15 residues. J was trimmed by 5 bases and V by 3 bases; bases with no gene match: 4. Per germline, CDR1 SNHLY and CDR2 FYNNEI. CDR3: CASSEEAGGHNEQFF. DNA for the CDR3: TGTGCCAGCAGTGAGGAAGCGGGGGGGCACAATGAGCAGTTCTTC.